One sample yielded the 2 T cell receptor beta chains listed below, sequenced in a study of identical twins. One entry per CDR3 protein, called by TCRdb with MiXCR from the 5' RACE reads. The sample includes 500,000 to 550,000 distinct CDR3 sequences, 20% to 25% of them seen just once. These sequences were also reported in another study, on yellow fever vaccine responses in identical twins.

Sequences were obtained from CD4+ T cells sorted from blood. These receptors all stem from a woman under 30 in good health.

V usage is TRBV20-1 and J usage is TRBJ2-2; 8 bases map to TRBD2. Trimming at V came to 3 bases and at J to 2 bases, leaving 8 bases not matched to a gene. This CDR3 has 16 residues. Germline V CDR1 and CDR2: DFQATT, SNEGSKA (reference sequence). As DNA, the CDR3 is TGCAGTGCTAGTTATTCGGGGGGGCTTAACACCGGGGAGCTGTTTTTT. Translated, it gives CSASYSGGLNTGELFF.

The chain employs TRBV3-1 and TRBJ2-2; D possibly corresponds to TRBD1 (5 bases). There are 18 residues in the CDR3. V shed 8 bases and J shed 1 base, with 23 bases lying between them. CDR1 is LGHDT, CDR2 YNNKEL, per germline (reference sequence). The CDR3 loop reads CASWYQGNMVMNTGELFF. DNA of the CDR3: TGTGCCAGCTGGTACCAGGGTAACATGGTGATGAACACCGGGGAGCTGTTTTTT. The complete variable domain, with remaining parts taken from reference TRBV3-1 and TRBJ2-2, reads DTAVSQTPKYLVTQMGNDKSIKCEQNLGHDTMYWYKQDSKKFLKIMFSYNNKELIINETVPNRFSPKSPDKAHLNLHINSLELGDSAVYFCASWYQGNMVMNTGELFFGEGSRLTVL.